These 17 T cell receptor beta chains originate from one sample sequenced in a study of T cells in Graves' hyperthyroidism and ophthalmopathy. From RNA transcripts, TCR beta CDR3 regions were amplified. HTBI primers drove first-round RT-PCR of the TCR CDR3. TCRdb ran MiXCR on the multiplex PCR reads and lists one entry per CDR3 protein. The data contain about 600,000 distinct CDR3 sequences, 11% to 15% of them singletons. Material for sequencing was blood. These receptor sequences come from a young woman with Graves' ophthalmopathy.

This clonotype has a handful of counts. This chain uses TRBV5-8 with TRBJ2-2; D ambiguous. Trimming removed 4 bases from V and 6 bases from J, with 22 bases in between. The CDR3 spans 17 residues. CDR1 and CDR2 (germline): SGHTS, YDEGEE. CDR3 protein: CASSGFRWALRPGELFF. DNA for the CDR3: TGTGCCAGCAGCGGGTTCCGATGGGCCCTGAGGCCCGGGGAGCTGTTTTTT.

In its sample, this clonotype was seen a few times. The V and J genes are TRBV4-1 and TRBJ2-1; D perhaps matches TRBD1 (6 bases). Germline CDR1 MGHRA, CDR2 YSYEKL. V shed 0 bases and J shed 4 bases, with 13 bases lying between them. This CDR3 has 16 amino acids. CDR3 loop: CASSQDDWGRYNEQFF. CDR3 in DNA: TGCGCCAGCAGCCAAGATGACTGGGGGCGATACAATGAGCAGTTCTTC.

CDR3 residues: CASSQWSSYNEQFF. As DNA, the CDR3 is TGTGCCAGCAGTCAATGGAGCTCCTACAATGAGCAGTTCTTC. V gene TRBV25-1 combines with J gene TRBJ2-1; D is ambiguous. Trimming left V 5 bases short and J 0 bases short, with 8 bases between. The CDR3 is made up of 14 amino acids. Germline V gives CDR1 MGHDK, CDR2 SYGVNS. Based on the CDR3 plus reference TRBV25-1 and TRBJ2-1, the full variable domain is EADIYQTPRYLVIGTGKKITLECSQTMGHDKMYWYQQDPGMELHLIHYSYGVNSTEKGDLSSESTVSRIRTEHFPLTLESARPSHTSQYLCASSQWSSYNEQFFGPGTRLTVL.

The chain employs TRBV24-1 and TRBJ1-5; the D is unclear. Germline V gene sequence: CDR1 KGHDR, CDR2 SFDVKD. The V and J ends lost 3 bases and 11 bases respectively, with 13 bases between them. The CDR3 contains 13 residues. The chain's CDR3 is CATSDGLSTAQHF. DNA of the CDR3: TGTGCCACCAGTGATGGGTTGAGTACGGCCCAGCATTTT.

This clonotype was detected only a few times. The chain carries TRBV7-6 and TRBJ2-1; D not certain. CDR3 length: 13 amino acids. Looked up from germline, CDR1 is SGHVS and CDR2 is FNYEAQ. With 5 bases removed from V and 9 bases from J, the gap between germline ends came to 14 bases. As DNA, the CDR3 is TGTGCCAGCAGCATTTGGGGTAAGAGTGAGCAGTTCTTC. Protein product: CASSIWGKSEQFF. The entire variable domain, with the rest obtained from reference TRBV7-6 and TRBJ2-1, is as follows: GAGVSQSPRYKVTKRGQDVALRCDPISGHVSLYWYRQALGQGPEFLTYFNYEAQQDKSGLPNDRFSAERPEGSISTLTIQRTEQRDSAMYRCASSIWGKSEQFFGPGTRLTVL.

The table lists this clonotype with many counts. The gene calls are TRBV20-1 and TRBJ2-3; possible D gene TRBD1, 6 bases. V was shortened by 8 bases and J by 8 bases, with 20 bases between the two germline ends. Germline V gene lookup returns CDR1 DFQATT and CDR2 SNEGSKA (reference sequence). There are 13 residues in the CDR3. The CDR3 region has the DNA TGCAGTTATGAGCTTCCAGGGGAAGGTACGCAGTATTTT. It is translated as CSYELPGEGTQYF.

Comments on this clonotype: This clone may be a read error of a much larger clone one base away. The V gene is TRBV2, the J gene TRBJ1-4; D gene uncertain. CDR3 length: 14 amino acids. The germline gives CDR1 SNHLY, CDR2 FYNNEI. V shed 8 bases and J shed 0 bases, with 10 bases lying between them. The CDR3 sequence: CASELSSTNEKLFF. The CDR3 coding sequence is TGTGCCAGCGAGCTAAGTTCAACTAATGAAAAACTGTTTTTT. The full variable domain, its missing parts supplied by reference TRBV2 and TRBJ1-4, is EPEVTQTPSHQVTQMGQEVILRCVPISNHLYFYWYRQILGQKVEFLVSFYNNEISEKSEIFDDQFSVERPDGSNFTLKIRSTKLEDSAMYFCASELSSTNEKLFFGSGTQLSVL.

This chain's CDR3 is CASRHGISRVNEQFF. CDR3 nucleotide sequence: TGTGCCAGCAGACACGGAATTAGCCGGGTCAATGAGCAGTTCTTC. The V gene is TRBV6-1, the J gene TRBJ2-1; no clear D gene. The V end was cut by 6 bases, the J end by 6 bases, with 18 bases between. In germline, CDR1 is MNHNS, CDR2 SASEGT. This CDR3 is built from 15 residues.

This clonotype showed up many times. The CDR3 reads CASSRTQDQPQHF. CDR3 DNA sequence: TGTGCCAGCAGCCGAACCCAGGACCAGCCCCAGCATTTT. The rearrangement links TRBV3-1 to TRBJ1-5; D unclear. This CDR3 is built from 13 residues. Germline CDR1 reads LGHDT; CDR2 reads YNNKEL (reference sequence). The ends were cut back, 4 bases at V and 7 bases at J, with 11 bases in the middle. Using reference TRBV3-1 and TRBJ1-5 for the parts outside the CDR3, the full variable domain is DTAVSQTPKYLVTQMGNDKSIKCEQNLGHDTMYWYKQDSKKFLKIMFSYNNKELIINETVPNRFSPKSPDKAHLNLHINSLELGDSAVYFCASSRTQDQPQHFGDGTRLSIL.

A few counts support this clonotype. CDR3 nucleotide sequence: TGTGCCAGTAGTATAGCCCTCCTAGCGGGAGGCGGCAATGAGCAGTTCTTC. Protein sequence: CASSIALLAGGGNEQFF. The chain is built from TRBV19 and TRBJ2-1, with 11 bases aligning to TRBD2. The germline CDR1 and CDR2 sequences are LNHDA and SQIVND (reference sequence). The CDR3 is 17 residues long. With V trimmed by 1 base and J by 6 bases, 8 bases remained unmatched.

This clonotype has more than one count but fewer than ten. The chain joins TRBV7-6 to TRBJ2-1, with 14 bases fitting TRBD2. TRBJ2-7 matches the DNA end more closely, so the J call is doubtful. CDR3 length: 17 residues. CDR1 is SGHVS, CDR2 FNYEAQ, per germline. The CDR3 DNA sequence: TGTGCCAGCAGCAGCGGGACTAGCGGGAGAATCTACAATGAGCAGTACTTC. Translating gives CASSSGTSGRIYNEQYF.

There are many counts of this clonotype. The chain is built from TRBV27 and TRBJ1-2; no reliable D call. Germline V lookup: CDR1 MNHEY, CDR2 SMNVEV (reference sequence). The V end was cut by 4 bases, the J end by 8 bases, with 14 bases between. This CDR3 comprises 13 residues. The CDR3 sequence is CASSSWRAGGYTF. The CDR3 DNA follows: TGTGCCAGCAGTTCTTGGCGGGCGGGGGGCTACACCTTC.

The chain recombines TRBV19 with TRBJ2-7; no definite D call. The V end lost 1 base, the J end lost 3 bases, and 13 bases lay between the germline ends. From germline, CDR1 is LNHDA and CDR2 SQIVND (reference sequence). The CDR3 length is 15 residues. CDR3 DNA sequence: TGTGCCAGTAGTATAGCGGGCCGAGACCTCTACGAGCAGTACTTC. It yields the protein CASSIAGRDLYEQYF.

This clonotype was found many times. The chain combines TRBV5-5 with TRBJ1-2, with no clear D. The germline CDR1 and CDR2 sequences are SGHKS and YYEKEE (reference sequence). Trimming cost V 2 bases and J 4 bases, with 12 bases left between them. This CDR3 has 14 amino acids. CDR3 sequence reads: CASSFVGSGYGYTF. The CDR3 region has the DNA TGTGCCAGCAGCTTCGTGGGTTCTGGCTATGGCTACACCTTC.

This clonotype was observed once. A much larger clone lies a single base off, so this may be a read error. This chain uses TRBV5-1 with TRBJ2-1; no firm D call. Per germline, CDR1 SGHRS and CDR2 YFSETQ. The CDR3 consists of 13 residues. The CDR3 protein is CASTPDSYSEQFF. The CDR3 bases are TGCGCCAGCACGCCCGACTCGTACAGTGAGCAGTTCTTC.

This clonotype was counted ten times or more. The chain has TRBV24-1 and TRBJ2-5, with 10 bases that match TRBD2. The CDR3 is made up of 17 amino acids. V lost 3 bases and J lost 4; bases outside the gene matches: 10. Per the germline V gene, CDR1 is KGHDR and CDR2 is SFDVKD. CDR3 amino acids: CATSDTGVAGGRETQYF. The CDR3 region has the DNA TGTGCCACCAGTGATACTGGGGTAGCGGGAGGCCGAGAGACCCAGTACTTC.

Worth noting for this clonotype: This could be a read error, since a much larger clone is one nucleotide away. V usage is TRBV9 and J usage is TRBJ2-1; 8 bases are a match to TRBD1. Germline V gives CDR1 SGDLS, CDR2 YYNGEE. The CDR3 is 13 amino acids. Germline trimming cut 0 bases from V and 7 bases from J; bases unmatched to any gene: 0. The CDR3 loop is CASSVGQGNEQFF. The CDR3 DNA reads TGTGCCAGCAGCGTAGGACAGGGGAATGAGCAGTTCTTC.